The entry that follows covers one T cell receptor beta chain sequence. CDR1 and CDR2 from the germline V gene are SGHTA and FQGTGA. V lost 2 bases and J lost 4; bases outside the gene matches: 6. This CDR3 is 15 amino acids long. Seattle enrolled patients during active infection and tracked them longitudinally. Authors' methods: Amplified reference gene primers provided the basis for estimating nucleated cell counts. Clones were read by immunoSEQ multiplex PCR, and TCRdb kept only the in-frame ones, dropping some. The DNA was the basis for D and trimming; V, J and clone size are from that table. The sample records about 120,000 clones, around 90% being singletons. This entry is derived from a study of blood T cell repertoires in COVID-19. Study background: Samples taken during acute and convalescent COVID-19 were collected in the United States, Italy and Spain. Sources were T cells, B-cell-depleted T cells, or PBMCs; the material itself was cDNA or gDNA.

Sequenced material: peripheral blood. The rearrangement uses TRBV7-3 and TRBJ2-5; 8 bases match TRBD2. This TCR was sampled from a woman between 55 and 75 years old with COVID-19, enrolled during active disease. This CDR3 is CASSLGAGEGETQYF. The CDR3 DNA is TGTGCCAGCAGCTTAGGAGCGGGGGAAGGAGAGACCCAGTACTTC.